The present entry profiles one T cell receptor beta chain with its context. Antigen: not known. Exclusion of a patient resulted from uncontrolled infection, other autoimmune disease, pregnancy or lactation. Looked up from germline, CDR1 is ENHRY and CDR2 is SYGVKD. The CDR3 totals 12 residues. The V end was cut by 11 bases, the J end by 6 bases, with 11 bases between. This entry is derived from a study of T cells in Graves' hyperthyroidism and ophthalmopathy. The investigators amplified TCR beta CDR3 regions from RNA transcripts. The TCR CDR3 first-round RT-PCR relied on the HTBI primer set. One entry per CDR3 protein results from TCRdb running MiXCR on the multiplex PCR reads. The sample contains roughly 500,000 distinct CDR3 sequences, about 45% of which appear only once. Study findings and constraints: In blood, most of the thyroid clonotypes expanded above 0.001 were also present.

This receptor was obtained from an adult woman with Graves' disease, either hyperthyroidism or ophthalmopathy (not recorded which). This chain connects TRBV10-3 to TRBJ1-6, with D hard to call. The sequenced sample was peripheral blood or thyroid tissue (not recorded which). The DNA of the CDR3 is TGTGCCGCGGCCCGCCTTAATTCACCCCTCCACTTT. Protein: CAAARLNSPLHF.